This is a list of T cell receptor beta chains from one sample in a study of cytotoxic CD8 clonotypes in ibrutinib-treated CLL. Using immunoSEQ multiplex PCR, the repertoire was profiled, and TCRdb retains in-frame clones only, with some absent. The sample comprises more than 75,000 clones, approximately 71% of which are singletons, and around 25% rests with the top ten. The sample in question was PBMCs, obtained after 24 months of ibrutinib treatment. These receptors were collected from a human donor with chronic lymphocytic leukemia. CDR3s include the opening cysteine and the closing phenylalanine or tryptophan.

>TRBV2|TRBJ2-7
CASSLSANEQYF
>TRBV7-9|TRBJ2-1
CASSNLAGVSYNEQFF
>TRBV10-3|TRBJ2-5
CAISGPGTGHQETQYF
>TRBV18|TRBJ2-3
CASSDSGTSTDTQYF
>TRBV5-4|TRBJ2-1
CASITLAGGPRRFAVF
>TRBV19|TRBJ2-1
CASSRGLGTTLIGNEQFF
>TRBV6-1|TRBJ2-2
CASGREGGTGELFF
>TRBV27|TRBJ2-5
CASSLTRQGTGETQYF
>TRBV6-6|TRBJ2-5
CASSYGQGAGETQYF
>TRBV30|TRBJ2-5
CAWSVPGGETQYF
>TRBV15|TRBJ2-4
CATSRDRDRAHSF
>TRBV7-2|TRBJ2-1
CASSPDWSSYNEQFF
>TRBV28|TRBJ2-4
CASSFYGLAKNIQYF
>TRBV18|TRBJ2-3
CASSPQGRSTDTQYF
>TRBV4-1|TRBJ2-2
CASRKVGGSGELFF
>TRBV14|TRBJ2-1
CASSQDLKGGLQFF
>TRBV6-5|TRBJ2-7
CASSYSTKGAYEQYF
>TRBV7-3|TRBJ2-1
CASSPRPRNEQFF
>TRBV28|TRBJ2-5
CASSVLSGNQETQYF
>TRBV7-3|TRBJ1-2
CASSPEARASYTF
>TRBV7-3|TRBJ2-5
CASSLIGGRVGETQYF
>TRBV9|TRBJ2-7
CASSGRDTSYEQYF
>TRBV29-1|TRBJ2-3
CSAARAWDSSTDTQYF
>TRBV5-6|TRBJ2-6
CASSFPPGTGDFRANVLTF
>TRBV19|TRBJ2-6
CASSLVSGANVLTF
>TRBV19|TRBJ2-1
CASSRYSYNEQFF
>TRBV7-6|TRBJ2-7
CASSSARGTYEQYF
>TRBV5-4|TRBJ2-7
CASSSSDSYEQYF
>TRBV7-2|TRBJ1-2
CASSSTGTNYGYTF
>TRBV7-9|TRBJ2-7
CASSLVIYEQYF
>TRBV7-2|TRBJ1-5
CASSLGHNQPQHF
>TRBV28|TRBJ1-2
CASSTGQGGRGYTF
>TRBV15|TRBJ1-2
CATSGWGLDGYTF
>TRBV28|TRBJ2-3
CASSGTGPSPSQYF
>TRBV2|TRBJ1-2
CASIDGRGLYYGYTF
>TRBV7-9|TRBJ1-5
CASSPGTGRGGNQPQHF
>TRBV30|TRBJ1-1
CAWSPGYTEAFF
>TRBV5-4|TRBJ2-7
CASSPGTGKSLIHYEQYF
>TRBV19|TRBJ2-1
CASSTYSGSGNEQFF
>TRBV28|TRBJ2-1
CASSLDTGLAGGLNEQFF
>TRBV2|TRBJ2-1
CASSLLAEQFF
>TRBV6-4|TRBJ2-3
CASSPSGGATDTQYF
>TRBV18|TRBJ2-7
CASSPPSSYEQYF
>TRBV9|TRBJ2-1
CASSTRHQSSYNEQFF
>TRBV15|TRBJ1-5
CATSRPPTGDSQGKYSNQPQHF
>TRBV7-6|TRBJ1-5
CASSLYQGGNQPQHF
>TRBV19|TRBJ1-2
CATETGNYGYTF
>TRBV27|TRBJ2-2
CASSLGGAGTGELFF